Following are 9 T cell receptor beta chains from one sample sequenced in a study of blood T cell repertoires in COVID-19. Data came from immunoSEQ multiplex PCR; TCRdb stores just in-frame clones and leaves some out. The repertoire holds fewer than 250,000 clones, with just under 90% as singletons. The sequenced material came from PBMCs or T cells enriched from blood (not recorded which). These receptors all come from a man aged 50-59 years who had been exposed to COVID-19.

CDR3 in DNA: TGTGCCAGTCAAAGGGCCGGGAGCTCCTACGAGCAGTACGTC. This translates into CASQRAGSSYEQYV. The genes are TRBV28 and TRBJ2-7; TRBD2 is a possible D gene (6 bases). Trimming shortened V by 9 bases and J by 0 bases, and 15 bases separated the two germline ends. This CDR3 has 14 amino acids. Germline V gives CDR1 MDHEN, CDR2 SYDVKM.

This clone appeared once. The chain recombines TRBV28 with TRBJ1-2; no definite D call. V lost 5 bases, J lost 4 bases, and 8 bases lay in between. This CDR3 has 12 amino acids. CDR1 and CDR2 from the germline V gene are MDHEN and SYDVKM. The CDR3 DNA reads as TGTGCCAGCAGTGGGCACATCTATGGCTACACCTTC. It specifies CASSGHIYGYTF.

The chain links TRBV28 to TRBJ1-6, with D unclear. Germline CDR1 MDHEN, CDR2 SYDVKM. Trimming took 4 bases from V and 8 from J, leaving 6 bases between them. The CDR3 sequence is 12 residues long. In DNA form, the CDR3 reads TGTGCCAGCAGTTATCGAGATTCACCCCTCCACTTT. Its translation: CASSYRDSPLHF. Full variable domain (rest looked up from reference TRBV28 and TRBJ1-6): DVKVTQSSRYLVKRTGEKVFLECVQDMDHENMFWYRQDPGLGLRLIYFSYDVKMKEKGDIPEGYSVSREKKERFSLILESASTNQTSMYLCASSYRDSPLHFGNGTRLTVT.

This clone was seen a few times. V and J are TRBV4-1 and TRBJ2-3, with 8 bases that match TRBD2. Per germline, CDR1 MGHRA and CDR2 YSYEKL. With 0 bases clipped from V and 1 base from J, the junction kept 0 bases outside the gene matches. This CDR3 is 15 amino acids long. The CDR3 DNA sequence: TGCGCCAGCAGCCAAGAGACTAGCGGCACAGATACGCAGTATTTT. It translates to CASSQETSGTDTQYF.

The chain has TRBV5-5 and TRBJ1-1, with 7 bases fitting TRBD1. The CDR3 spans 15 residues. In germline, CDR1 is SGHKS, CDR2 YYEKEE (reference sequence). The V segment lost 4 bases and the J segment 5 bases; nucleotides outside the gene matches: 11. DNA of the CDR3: TGTGCCAGCAGCCAAACAGGGGTGACAGGGACTGAAGCTTTCTTT. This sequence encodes CASSQTGVTGTEAFF.

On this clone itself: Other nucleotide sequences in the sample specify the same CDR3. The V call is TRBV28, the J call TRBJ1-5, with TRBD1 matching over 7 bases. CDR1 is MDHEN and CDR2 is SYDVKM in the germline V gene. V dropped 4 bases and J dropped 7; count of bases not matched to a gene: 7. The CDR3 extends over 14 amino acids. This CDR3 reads CASSSTGDRQPQHF. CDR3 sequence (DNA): TGTGCCAGCAGTTCTACAGGGGATAGACAGCCCCAGCATTTT.

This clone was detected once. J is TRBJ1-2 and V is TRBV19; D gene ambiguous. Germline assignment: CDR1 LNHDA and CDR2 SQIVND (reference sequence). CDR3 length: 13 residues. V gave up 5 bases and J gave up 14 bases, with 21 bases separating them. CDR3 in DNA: TGTGCCAGTAGTTCGACACAGAGCCTGCTTGTTACCTTC. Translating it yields CASSSTQSLLVTF.

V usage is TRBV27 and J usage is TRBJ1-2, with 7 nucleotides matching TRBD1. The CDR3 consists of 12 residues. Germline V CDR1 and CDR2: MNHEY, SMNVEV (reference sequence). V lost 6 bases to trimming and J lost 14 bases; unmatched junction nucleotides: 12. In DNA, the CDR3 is TGTGCCAGCAGCCAAATAGGGGGCCTATGGACCTTC. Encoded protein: CASSQIGGLWTF.

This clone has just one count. CDR3 sequence reads: CASSLAGVARGEQFF. The CDR3 DNA reads as TGCGCCAGCAGCTTGGCGGGAGTAGCTAGGGGTGAGCAGTTCTTC. This chain joins TRBV5-1 and TRBJ2-1; possibly TRBD2 for D (6 bases). The CDR3 covers 15 residues. Trimming took 0 bases from V and 9 from J, leaving 16 bases between them. Per the germline V gene, CDR1 is SGHRS and CDR2 is YFSETQ. The full variable domain, with the rest looked up from reference TRBV5-1 and TRBJ2-1, is KAGVTQTPRYLIKTRGQQVTLSCSPISGHRSVSWYQQTPGQGLQFLFEYFSETQRNKGNFPGRFSGRQFSNSRSEMNVSTLELGDSALYLCASSLAGVARGEQFFGPGTRLTVL.